This is a list of T cell receptor beta chains from one sample in a study of T cells after yellow fever vaccination. TCRdb itself ran the 5' RACE reads through MiXCR, one entry per CDR3 protein. The sample consists of approximately 510,000 distinct CDR3 sequences, less than 25% of them appearing once. Sequenced material: PBMCs, taken approximately 22 days after the first yellow fever vaccination. These receptors all stem from a man younger than 35 who received the YFV17D yellow fever vaccine. Both conserved end residues are part of each CDR3. A D gene is named only where the DNA matches it firmly. Clone size appears in some rows only: once, few, many, or a class for an expanded clone.

TRBD1 | . | TRBJ1-2 | TRBV7-9 | TGTGCCAGCAGCAAGCCAGGGGGGGACTATGGCTACACCTTC | CASSKPGGDYGYTF
. | few | TRBJ1-2 | TRBV20-1 | TGCAGTGCTAGTGTCACAGGATTAAATTATGGCTACACCTTC | CSASVTGLNYGYTF
. | . | TRBJ2-4 | TRBV4-3 | TGCGCCAGCAGACCGGGACTCGACATTCAGTACTTC | CASRPGLDIQYF
. | . | TRBJ1-1 | TRBV12-3/TRBV12-4 | TGTGCCAGCAGTGACGAACGGACAAGACCCCTGAACACTGAAGCTTTCTTT | CASSDERTRPLNTEAFF
. | . | TRBJ1-3 | TRBV20-1 | TGCAGTGCTAGAGTTTTCGACTTCCCCACCGGAAACACCATATATTTT | CSARVFDFPTGNTIYF
. | . | TRBJ2-1 | TRBV5-1 | TGCGCCAGCAGCTTGGGACCAGGCGGCCGTGAGCAGTTCTTC | CASSLGPGGREQFF
TRBD2 | few | TRBJ2-5 | TRBV6-5 | TGTGCCAGCAGTTACGGACTAGCGGGGGGGCCGGAGACCCAGTACTTC | CASSYGLAGGPETQYF
. | . | TRBJ1-4 | TRBV7-8 | TGTGCCAGCAGGCTACTGGGATACACAACTAATGAAAAACTGTTTTTT | CASRLLGYTTNEKLFF
. | few | TRBJ1-5 | TRBV4-2 | TGTGCCAGCAGCCAAGAATTCGGCAGGGGCAATCAGCCCCAGCATTTT | CASSQEFGRGNQPQHF
. | few | TRBJ2-3 | TRBV7-2 | TGTGCCAGCAGCCCCCCATTCGGTAGCGGCACAGATACGCAGTATTTT | CASSPPFGSGTDTQYF
TRBD2 | . | TRBJ2-1 | TRBV30 | TGTGCCTGGAAGGGGTCTAGCGGGGGATTCGGATACAATGAGCAGTTCTTC | CAWKGSSGGFGYNEQFF
. | . | TRBJ2-5 | TRBV4-1 | TGCGCCAGCAGCCAGGCCCCCAGGTACCCCCAAGAGACCCAGTACTTC | CASSQAPRYPQETQYF
. | few | TRBJ2-3 | TRBV14 | TGTGCCAGCAGCCGGAATCGGGATACGCAGTATTTT | CASSRNRDTQYF
. | . | TRBJ1-5 | TRBV4-3 | TGCGCCAGCAGCCAAGTCCAGGATCAGCCCCAGCATTTT | CASSQVQDQPQHF
TRBD1 | . | TRBJ2-2 | TRBV19 | TGTGCCAGTAGTTCGATGGACAGGACACTATTGACCGGGGAGCTGTTTTTT | CASSSMDRTLLTGELFF
TRBD1 | . | TRBJ2-1 | TRBV7-2 | TGTGCCAGCAGTCTTTCTCCGGGACAGAGCTCCTACAATGAGCAGTTCTTC | CASSLSPGQSSYNEQFF
. | many | TRBJ2-5 | TRBV5-1 | TGTGCCAGCAGCTCCTCACAAGAGACCCAGTACTTC | CASSSSQETQYF
. | few | TRBJ2-2 | TRBV12-3/TRBV12-4 | TGTGCCAGCAGCTCCCTCGGGTTGACCGGGGAGCTGTTTTTT | CASSSLGLTGELFF
. | many | TRBJ2-5 | TRBV20-1 | TGCAGTGCTAGAGGTCCGGAGACCCAGTACTTC | CSARGPETQYF
. | . | TRBJ2-4 | TRBV12-3/TRBV12-4 | TGTGCCAGCAGTCCCGGGGCAGGAGGGGGCAAAAACATTCAGTACTTC | CASSPGAGGGKNIQYF
. | . | TRBJ2-5 | TRBV7-9 | TGTGCCAGTTCGGGGCGGGGTCCCGAGACCCAGTACTTC | CASSGRGPETQYF
. | . | TRBJ2-2 | TRBV11-1 | TGTGCCAGCAGCCCCCGGGACTGGAACACCGGGGAGCTGTTTTTT | CASSPRDWNTGELFF
. | . | TRBJ2-1 | TRBV9 | TGTGCCAGCAGCGTAGAGGGCTTACGAAGGGATGAGCAGTTCTTC | CASSVEGLRRDEQFF